This T cell receptor (beta chain) was sequenced during a study of neoadjuvant anti-PD-1 for oral cavity cancer. Specified time point: after neoadjuvant nivolumab, at surgical resection. No culture or expansion preceded analysis of these blood cells. Trimming took off 2 bases at V and 4 bases at J, with 9 bases between the two ends. CDR1 and CDR2 from the germline V gene are MGHDK and SYGVNS. This CDR3 contains 14 residues. Libraries were prepared by immunoSEQ multiplex PCR; TCRdb keeps only in-frame clonotypes and omits some of them. The data hold over 7,500 clones, with 66% observed a single time. This sample comprised PBMCs, obtained after nivolumab (anti-PD-1) treatment. The chain uses TRBV25-1 and TRBJ1-5, with a tentative D call TRBD1 (5 bases). The sequence was collected from a person aged 35 to 85 with oral cavity squamous cell carcinoma. The CDR3 nucleotides are TGTGCCAGCAGTGAACCGGGACCTAATCAGCCCCAGCATTTT. Amino acids: CASSEPGPNQPQHF.